This TCR beta chain was obtained from a study of CD49a tissue-resident CD8 T cells in human skin (dated by TCRdb to 2016 to 2017). General notes on the study: Tissue-resident memory CD8+ T cell subsets in human skin, defined by CD49a, CD69 and CD103 expression, were examined in the study.

For roughly 5 healthy donors, CD8+ T cells were sorted from blood, dermis and epidermis, and the TCR beta CDR3 regions of these cells were analysed. All TCR-sequenced donors were healthy individuals, and each provided both blood and skin samples. Sorting was used to isolate CD8+ T cell populations ahead of TCR beta sequencing. The method behind the library was the immunoSEQ multiplex PCR assay. In the paper's pipeline: Across the sorted blood, dermal and epidermal CD8+ T cell populations, TCR V beta family usage frequencies were compared. Imported from immuneACCESS, the table was reduced by TCRdb to in-frame sequences with V and J called. These copies leave out some clones; in studies compared against another copy, an unresolved V gene accounts for under half, and the cause of the remainder is not known. V and J calls and clone size are given by that table; D and trimming were obtained from the DNA. The sample table holds about 1,500 clones, of which around two thirds were seen once. 33% of the sample is held by the ten biggest clonotypes.

V is shortened by 4 bases, J by 1 base, and the region joining them spans 13 bases. Taken from the germline V gene (reference sequence), the CDR1 and CDR2 loops are PRHDT and FYEKMQ. Counted from cysteine to phenylalanine, this CDR3 has 15 amino acids. Just the 45-base CDR3 DNA is kept, in frame starting at base 1. A remark on this clone: Its antigen remains undetermined. Base quality data are lacking; no much larger clone is found one base away.

Sequences were obtained from CLA- CD8+ effector memory T cells sorted from blood. This chain joins TRBV13 to TRBJ1-1, and the D gene may be TRBD1, 5 bases matching. The TCR originated in a human donor in good health. CDR3 sequence: CASSSLGTSNTEAFF. In nucleotides, the sequence is TGTGCCAGCAGCTCACTGGGGACTTCGAACACTGAAGCTTTCTTT.